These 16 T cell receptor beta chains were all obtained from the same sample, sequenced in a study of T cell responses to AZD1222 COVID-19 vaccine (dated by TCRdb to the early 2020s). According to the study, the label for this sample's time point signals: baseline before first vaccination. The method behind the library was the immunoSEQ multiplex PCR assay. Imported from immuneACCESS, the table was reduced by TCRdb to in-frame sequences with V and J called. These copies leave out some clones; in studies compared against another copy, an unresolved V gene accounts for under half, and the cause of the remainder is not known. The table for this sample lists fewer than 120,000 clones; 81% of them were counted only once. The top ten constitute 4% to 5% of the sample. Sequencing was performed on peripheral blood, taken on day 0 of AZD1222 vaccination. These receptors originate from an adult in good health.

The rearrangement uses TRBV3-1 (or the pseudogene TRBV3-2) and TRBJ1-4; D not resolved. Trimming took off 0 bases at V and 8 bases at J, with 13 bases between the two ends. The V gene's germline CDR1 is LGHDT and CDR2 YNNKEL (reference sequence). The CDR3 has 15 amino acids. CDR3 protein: CASSQDFRNVEKLFF. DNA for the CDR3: TGTGCCAGCAGCCAAGATTTCAGAAATGTAGAAAAACTGTTTTTT.

CDR3 sequence (DNA): TGTGCCAGTAGTAGGAGTTCGAGGGGTGGGAACACTGAAGCTTTCTTT. It codes for CASSRSSRGGNTEAFF. V and J are TRBV19 and TRBJ1-1; D may be TRBD1 (5 bases). This CDR3 has 16 amino acids. V was shortened by 4 bases and J by 1 base, with 16 bases between the two germline ends. From germline, CDR1 is LNHDA and CDR2 SQIVND (reference sequence).

The CDR3 loop reads CASSSGLAGPYEQYF. CDR3 sequence (DNA): TGTGCCAGCAGCTCGGGACTAGCGGGGCCCTACGAGCAGTACTTC. The gene calls are TRBV7-2 and TRBJ2-7; 13 bases agree with TRBD2. The ends lost 4 bases at V and 2 bases at J; junction bases unmatched: 2. This CDR3 comprises 15 residues. Germline V CDR1 and CDR2: SGHTA, FQGNSA.

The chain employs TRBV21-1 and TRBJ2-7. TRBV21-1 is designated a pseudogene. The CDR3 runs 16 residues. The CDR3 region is CASSREGGSSSYEQYF. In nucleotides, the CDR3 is TGTGCCAGCAGCCGCGAAGGGGGGTCGAGCTCCTACGAGCAGTACTTC.

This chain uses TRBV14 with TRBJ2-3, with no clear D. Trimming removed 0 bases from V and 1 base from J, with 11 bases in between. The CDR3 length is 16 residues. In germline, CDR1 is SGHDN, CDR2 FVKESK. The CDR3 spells CASSQERRSGTDTQYF. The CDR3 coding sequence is TGTGCCAGCAGCCAAGAACGGCGGTCAGGCACAGATACGCAGTATTTT.

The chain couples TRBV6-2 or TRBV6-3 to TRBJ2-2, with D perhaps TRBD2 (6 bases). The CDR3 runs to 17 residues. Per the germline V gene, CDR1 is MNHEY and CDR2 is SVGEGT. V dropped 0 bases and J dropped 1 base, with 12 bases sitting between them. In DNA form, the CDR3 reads TGTGCCAGCAGTTACTCTATAGCGGATATGAACACCGGGGAGCTGTTTTTT. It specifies CASSYSIADMNTGELFF.

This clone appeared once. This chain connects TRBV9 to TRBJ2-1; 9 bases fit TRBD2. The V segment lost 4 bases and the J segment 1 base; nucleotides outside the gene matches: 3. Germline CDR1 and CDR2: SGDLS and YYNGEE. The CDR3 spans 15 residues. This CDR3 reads CASSTTSGSYNEQFF. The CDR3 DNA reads TGTGCCAGCAGCACCACTAGCGGGTCCTACAATGAGCAGTTCTTC.

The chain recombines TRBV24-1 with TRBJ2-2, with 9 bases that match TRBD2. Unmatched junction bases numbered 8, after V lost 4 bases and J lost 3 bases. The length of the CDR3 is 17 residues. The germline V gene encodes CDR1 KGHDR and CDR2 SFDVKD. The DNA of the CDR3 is TGTGCCACCAGTGAAGGGCTAGCGGGGCCGTACACCGGGGAGCTGTTTTTT. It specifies CATSEGLAGPYTGELFF.

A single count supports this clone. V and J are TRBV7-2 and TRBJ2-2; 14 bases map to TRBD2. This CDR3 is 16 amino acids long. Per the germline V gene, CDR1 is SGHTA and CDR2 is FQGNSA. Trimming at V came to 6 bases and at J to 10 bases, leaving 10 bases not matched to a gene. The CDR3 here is CASSPRTSGGYQELFF. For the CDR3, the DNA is TGTGCCAGCAGTCCCCGGACTAGCGGGGGGTACCAGGAGCTGTTTTTT.

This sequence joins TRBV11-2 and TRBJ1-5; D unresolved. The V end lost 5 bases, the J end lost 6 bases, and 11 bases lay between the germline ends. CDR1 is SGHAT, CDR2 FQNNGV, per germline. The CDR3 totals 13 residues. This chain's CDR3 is CASSLGNFQPQHF. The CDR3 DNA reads TGTGCCAGCAGCCTGGGTAATTTTCAGCCCCAGCATTTT.

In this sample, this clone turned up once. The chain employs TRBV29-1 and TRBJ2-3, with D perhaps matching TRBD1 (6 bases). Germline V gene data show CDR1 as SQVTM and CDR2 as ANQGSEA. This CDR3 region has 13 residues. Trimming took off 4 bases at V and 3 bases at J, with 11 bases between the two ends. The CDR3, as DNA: TGCAGCGTTGCCAACAGGGTTACAGATACGCAGTATTTT. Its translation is CSVANRVTDTQYF.

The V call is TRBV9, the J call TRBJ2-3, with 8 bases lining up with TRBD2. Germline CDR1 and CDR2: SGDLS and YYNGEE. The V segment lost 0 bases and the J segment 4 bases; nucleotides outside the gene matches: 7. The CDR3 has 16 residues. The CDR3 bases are TGTGCCAGCAGCGTAGTCGACGGGGGGGCATCAGATACGCAGTATTTT. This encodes CASSVVDGGASDTQYF.

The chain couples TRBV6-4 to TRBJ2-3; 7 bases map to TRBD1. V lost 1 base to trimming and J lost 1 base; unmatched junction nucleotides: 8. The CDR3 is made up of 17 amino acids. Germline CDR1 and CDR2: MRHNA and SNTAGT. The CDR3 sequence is CASSDFTGTVGTDTQYF. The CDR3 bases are TGTGCCAGCAGTGACTTCACCGGGACAGTTGGCACAGATACGCAGTATTTT.

The CDR3 DNA sequence: TGTGCCAGCAGTATCGCCGGGACAGGGTATAATTCACCCCTCCACTTT. Protein: CASSIAGTGYNSPLHF. The chain has TRBV28 and TRBJ1-6; 9 bases align to TRBD1. CDR1 and CDR2 (germline): MDHEN, SYDVKM. V lost 5 bases to trimming and J lost 4 bases; unmatched junction nucleotides: 6. This CDR3 is built from 16 residues. The full variable domain, completed using reference TRBV28 and TRBJ1-6, is DVKVTQSSRYLVKRTGEKVFLECVQDMDHENMFWYRQDPGLGLRLIYFSYDVKMKEKGDIPEGYSVSREKKERFSLILESASTNQTSMYLCASSIAGTGYNSPLHFGNGTRLTVT.

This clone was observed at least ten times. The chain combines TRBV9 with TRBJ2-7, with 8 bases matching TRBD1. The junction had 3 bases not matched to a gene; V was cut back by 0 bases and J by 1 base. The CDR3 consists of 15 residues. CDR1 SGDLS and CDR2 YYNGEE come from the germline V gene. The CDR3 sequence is CASSVGTGKSYEQYF. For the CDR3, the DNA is TGTGCCAGCAGCGTAGGGACAGGGAAATCCTACGAGCAGTACTTC. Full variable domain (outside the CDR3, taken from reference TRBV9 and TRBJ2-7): DSGVTQTPKHLITATGQRVTLRCSPRSGDLSVYWYQQSLDQGLQFLIQYYNGEERAKGNILERFSAQQFPDLHSELNLSSLELGDSALYFCASSVGTGKSYEQYFGPGTRLTVT.

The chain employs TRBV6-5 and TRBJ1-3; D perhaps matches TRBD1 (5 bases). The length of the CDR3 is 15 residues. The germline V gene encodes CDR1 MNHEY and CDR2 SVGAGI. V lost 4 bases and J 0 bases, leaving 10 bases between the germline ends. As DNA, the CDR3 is TGTGCCAGCAGTTTTACAGGAGTCTCTGGAAACACCATATATTTT. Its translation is CASSFTGVSGNTIYF.